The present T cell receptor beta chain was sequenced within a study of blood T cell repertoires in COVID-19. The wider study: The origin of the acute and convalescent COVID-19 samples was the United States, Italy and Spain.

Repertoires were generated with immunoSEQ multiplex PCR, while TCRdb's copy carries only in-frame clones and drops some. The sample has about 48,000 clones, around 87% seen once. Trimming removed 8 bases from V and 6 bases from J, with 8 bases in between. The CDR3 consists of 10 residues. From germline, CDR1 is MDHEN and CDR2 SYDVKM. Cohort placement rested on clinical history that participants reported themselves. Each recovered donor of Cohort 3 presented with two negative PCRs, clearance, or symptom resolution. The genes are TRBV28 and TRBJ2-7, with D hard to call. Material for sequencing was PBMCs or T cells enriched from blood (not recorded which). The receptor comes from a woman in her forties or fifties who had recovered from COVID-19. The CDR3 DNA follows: TGTGCCAGCGGATCTAGCGAGCAGTACTTC. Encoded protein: CASGSSEQYF.